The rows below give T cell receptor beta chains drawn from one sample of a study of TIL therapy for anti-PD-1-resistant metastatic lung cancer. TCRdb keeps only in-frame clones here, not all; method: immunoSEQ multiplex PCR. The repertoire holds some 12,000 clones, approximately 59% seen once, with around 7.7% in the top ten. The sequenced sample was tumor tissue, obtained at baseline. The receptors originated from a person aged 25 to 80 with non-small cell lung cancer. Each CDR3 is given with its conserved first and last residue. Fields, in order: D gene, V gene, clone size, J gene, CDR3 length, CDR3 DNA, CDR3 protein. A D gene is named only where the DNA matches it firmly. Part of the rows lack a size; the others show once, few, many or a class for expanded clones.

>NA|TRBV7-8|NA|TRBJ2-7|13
TGTGCCAGCAGCTTAGGTGGTGGCTACGAGCAGTACTTC
CASSLGGGYEQYF
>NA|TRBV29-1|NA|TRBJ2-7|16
TGCAGCGTTGAAGTGGGTCGGGGGCGTAGCTCCTACGAGCAGTACTTC
CSVEVGRGRSSYEQYF
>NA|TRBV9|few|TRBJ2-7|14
TGTGCCAGCAGCGTAGGGCAGGGAACCTACGAGCAGTACTTC
CASSVGQGTYEQYF
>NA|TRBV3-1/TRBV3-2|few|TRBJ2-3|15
TGTGCCAGCACTAGAAGCGCGGGGGCCCCAGATACGCAGTATTTT
CASTRSAGAPDTQYF
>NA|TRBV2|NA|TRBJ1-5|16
TGTGCCAGCAGTGAAGAAGGGGGTGCGGGCAATCAGCCCCAGCATTTT
CASSEEGGAGNQPQHF
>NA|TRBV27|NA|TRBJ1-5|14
TGTGCCAGCAGTCCAACCCCGGACAATCAGCCCCAGCATTTT
CASSPTPDNQPQHF
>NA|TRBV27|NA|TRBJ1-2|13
TGTGCCAGCAGTTTGCGGGGGTTCGATGGCTACACCTTC
CASSLRGFDGYTF
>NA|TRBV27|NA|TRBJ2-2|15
TGTGCCAGCAGCCCCCAGCGGGCCTACACCGGGGAGCTGTTTTTT
CASSPQRAYTGELFF
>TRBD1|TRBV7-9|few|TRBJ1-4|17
TGTGCCAGCAGCTTGAGAGTGAAGACAGGGAACCTAGAAAAACTGTTTTTT
CASSLRVKTGNLEKLFF
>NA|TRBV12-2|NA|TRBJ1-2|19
TGTGCAAGTCGCTTTGTTGGAGTCCGGGGGCGGATTTGGGTCTATGGCTACACCTTC
CASRFVGVRGRIWVYGYTF
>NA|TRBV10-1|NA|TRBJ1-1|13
TGCGCCAGCAGTGAGGGCCTTAACACTGAAGCTTTCTTT
CASSEGLNTEAFF
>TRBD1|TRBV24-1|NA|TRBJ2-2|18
TGTGCCACCAGTGGAAAGATGGGGACAGGGGGCTCCACCGGGGAGCTGTTTTTT
CATSGKMGTGGSTGELFF
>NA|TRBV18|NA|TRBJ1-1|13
TGTGCCAGCTCACCTCAGGACGGCACTGAAGCTTTCTTT
CASSPQDGTEAFF
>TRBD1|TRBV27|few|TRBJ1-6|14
TGTGCCAGCAGTTTATGGGACAGTAATTCACCCCTCCACTTT
CASSLWDSNSPLHF
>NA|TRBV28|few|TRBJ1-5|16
TGTGCCAGCAGAGCTGTTTCGACGGGGGCTCGTCAGCCCCAGCATTTT
CASRAVSTGARQPQHF
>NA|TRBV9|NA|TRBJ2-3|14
TGTGCCAGCAGCGTAGCCCCCGATTCAGATACGCAGTATTTT
CASSVAPDSDTQYF
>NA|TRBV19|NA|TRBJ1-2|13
TGTGCCAGTACCTATGGAGCTGGGGGCGGCTACACCTTC
CASTYGAGGGYTF
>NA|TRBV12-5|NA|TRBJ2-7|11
TGTGCTAGTGGTCTGAACTACGAGCAGTACTTC
CASGLNYEQYF